These 20 T cell receptor beta chains were sequenced from one sample in a study of regulatory T cells in long-lasting Graves disease. For TCR beta, libraries came from iRepertoire HTBI primers and Arm-PCR of CDR3 regions. TCRdb analysed the multiplex PCR reads with MiXCR anew, one entry per CDR3 protein. The table records some 320,000 distinct CDR3 sequences, 15% to 20% of them present only once. Time point defined: newly diagnosed GD, antithyroid drugs for less than 3 months. PBMCs provided the RNA from which the TCR library was made. The sample was peripheral blood mononuclear cells (PBMCs), taken at new diagnosis, from a patient treated with antithyroid drugs. These receptors came from a female donor with Graves disease.

With regard to this clonotype: Possible read error: a much larger clone is one base away. In this CDR3 the conserved last residue, phenylalanine or tryptophan, is missing, so a read error is likely. The rearrangement uses TRBV7-3 and TRBJ1-2; D is uncertain. Per the germline V gene, CDR1 is SGHTA and CDR2 is FQGTGA. Between the trimmed V and J ends, which lost 2 bases and 3 bases, there was a span of 7 bases. The CDR3 extends over 13 amino acids. CDR3 in amino acids: CASSLGTDYGYTS. For the CDR3, the DNA is TGTGCCAGCAGCTTAGGAACAGACTATGGCTACACCTCC.

This clonotype was seen at least ten times. The rearrangement uses TRBV28 and TRBJ2-2; D is possibly TRBD1 (8 bases). Germline V CDR1 and CDR2: MDHEN, SYDVKM. V lost 3 bases and J 5 bases, leaving 22 bases between the germline ends. The CDR3 runs to 18 residues. As DNA, the CDR3 is TGTGCCAGCAGTTTGGACAGGGTGGTGGCGGGAGCTACCGGGGAGCTGTTTTTT. It is translated as CASSLDRVVAGATGELFF.

This clonotype was observed a handful of times. The chain joins TRBV19 to TRBJ1-5; unclear D gene. Per germline, CDR1 LNHDA and CDR2 SQIVND (reference sequence). There are 14 residues in the CDR3. The V gene lost 5 bases and the J gene lost 0 bases, with 8 bases spanning the gap. The CDR3 region is CASSGHNSNQPQHF. The DNA for the CDR3 is TGTGCCAGTAGTGGCCACAATAGCAATCAGCCCCAGCATTTT.

On this clonotype: Given a much more abundant clone one base away, this may be a read error. CDR3 sequence (DNA): TGTGCCAGCAGCCCCCCCGAGCGGGAGGTGCCTAGTGAGCAGTCCTTC. The encoded protein is CASSPPEREVPSEQSF. The chain employs TRBV3-1 and TRBJ2-1; 9 bases map to TRBD2. The CDR3 runs to 16 residues. Germline CDR1 and CDR2: LGHDT and YNNKEL (reference sequence).

This clonotype appeared many times. The rearrangement links TRBV20-1 to TRBJ1-3; TRBD1 might be the D (6 bases). Per the germline V gene, CDR1 is DFQATT and CDR2 is SNEGSKA (reference sequence). V shed 6 bases and J shed 2 bases, with 14 bases lying between them. This CDR3 is 14 amino acids long. Written as DNA, the CDR3 is TGCAGTGCGAGGACAGTTCAGACTGGAAACACCATATATTTT. Translating it yields CSARTVQTGNTIYF.

This chain links TRBV27 with TRBJ2-7; tentative D call: TRBD2 (5 bases). V gave up 3 bases and J gave up 5 bases, with 17 bases separating them. The CDR3 extends over 15 amino acids. Germline loops: CDR1 MNHEY, CDR2 SMNVEV (reference sequence). The CDR3 spells CASSFSRRGSDEQYF. The CDR3 DNA reads TGTGCCAGCAGTTTTTCCCGTCGGGGTTCCGACGAGCAGTACTTC.

This clonotype was counted ten times or more. The chain has TRBV5-8 and TRBJ2-7, with 12 positions matching TRBD1. The CDR3 length is 18 residues. Germline V gene data show CDR1 as SGHTS and CDR2 as YDEGEE. Losses at the gene ends were 1 base for V and 4 bases for J; bases not matched to a gene: 12. The CDR3 is CASSLLGRGTGGRYEQYF. DNA of the CDR3: TGTGCCAGCAGCTTGCTCGGGAGGGGGACAGGGGGCAGATACGAGCAGTACTTC. Together with reference TRBV5-8 and TRBJ2-7, the CDR3 gives the full variable domain: EAGVTQSPTHLIKTRGQQATLRCSPISGHTSVYWYQQALGLGLQFLLWYDEGEERNRGNFPPRFSGRQFPNYSSELNVNALELEDSALYLCASSLLGRGTGGRYEQYFGPGTRLTVT.

The sample holds a few counts of this clonotype. The chain links TRBV29-1 to TRBJ2-1; TRBD2 matches 12 bases. CDR1 SQVTM and CDR2 ANQGSEA come from the germline V gene. The CDR3 extends over 16 amino acids. The junction had 10 bases not matched to a gene; V was cut back by 2 bases and J by 8 bases. The CDR3 here is CSVELLAGGSRDEQFF. CDR3 nucleotide sequence: TGCAGCGTTGAATTACTAGCGGGAGGCAGTCGGGATGAGCAGTTCTTC.

In its sample, this clonotype was seen a few times. This chain joins TRBV13 and TRBJ2-1, with 12 nucleotides matching TRBD2. This CDR3 is 15 amino acids long. Trimming removed 4 bases from V and 4 bases from J; junction bases left unmatched: 2. Per the germline V gene, CDR1 is PRHDT and CDR2 is FYEKMQ (reference sequence). The CDR3 sequence is CASSSSGRGYNEQFF. As DNA, the CDR3 is TGTGCCAGCAGCTCTAGCGGGAGGGGTTACAATGAGCAGTTCTTC. The whole variable domain, filled in from reference TRBV13 and TRBJ2-1, reads AAGVIQSPRHLIKEKRETATLKCYPIPRHDTVYWYQQGPGQDPQFLISFYEKMQSDKGSIPDRFSAQQFSDYHSELNMSSLELGDSALYFCASSSSGRGYNEQFFGPGTRLTVL.

With regard to this clonotype: A much bigger clone sits one base away, suggesting this may be a read error. V and J are TRBV12-5 and TRBJ1-5; D gene uncertain. The CDR3 has 15 residues. Germline CDR1 LGHNT, CDR2 FRNRAP. V was trimmed by 5 bases and J by 3 bases, leaving 14 bases between them. CDR3 coding DNA: TGTGCTAGTGGTCCCCCCGAGGGCTACAATCAGCCCCAGCATTTT. As protein: CASGPPEGYNQPQHF.

This clonotype came up many times. The chain recombines TRBV28 with TRBJ2-1; D perhaps matches TRBD1 (5 bases). Germline V gene data show CDR1 as MDHEN and CDR2 as SYDVKM. This CDR3 region has 11 residues. Trimming shortened V by 4 bases and J by 13 bases, and 11 bases separated the two germline ends. The CDR3 region is CASSSLDSQFF. DNA of the CDR3: TGTGCCAGCAGTTCCCTAGACAGCCAGTTCTTC.

A note on this clonotype: This clone may be a read error of a much larger clone one base away. V gene TRBV6-1 combines with J gene TRBJ2-7, with TRBD2 matching over 10 bases. CDR3 size: 14 residues. Looked up from germline, CDR1 is MNHNS and CDR2 is SASEGT. Losses at the gene ends were 10 bases for V and 0 bases for J; bases not matched to a gene: 6. CDR3 protein: CAISGREDSYEQYF. The CDR3 DNA reads TGTGCCATCAGCGGGAGGGAGGACTCCTACGAGCAGTACTTC.

This clonotype was found many times. The V gene is TRBV28, the J gene TRBJ1-1, with no clear D. V shed 3 bases and J shed 11 bases, with 10 bases lying between them. This CDR3 comprises 11 residues. Germline CDR1 MDHEN, CDR2 SYDVKM. The CDR3: CASSFRMTAFF. The CDR3 nucleotides are TGTGCCAGCAGTTTCAGGATGACGGCTTTCTTT.

The chain is built from TRBV27 and TRBJ1-2, with 7 bases identical to TRBD1. The length of the CDR3 is 13 residues. V shed 4 bases and J 4 bases; nucleotides not matched to a gene: 3. The germline CDR1 and CDR2 sequences are MNHEY and SMNVEV (reference sequence). This CDR3 is CASSWDSTYGYTF. In DNA, the CDR3 is TGTGCCAGCAGTTGGGACAGCACCTATGGCTACACCTTC.

A word on this clonotype: A much larger clone differs from this one at a single base, so this may be a read error. The V and J genes are TRBV13 and TRBJ2-1; TRBD2 is a possible D gene (6 bases). V lost 1 base to trimming and J lost 3 bases, with 19 bases between them. Germline CDR1 reads PRHDT; CDR2 reads FYEKMQ (reference sequence). The CDR3 length is 18 residues. This CDR3 is CASSLVLTIGGVYNEQFF. CDR3 bases: TGTGCCAGCAGCTTAGTCCTGACTATCGGCGGGGTCTACAATGAGCAGTTCTTC.

This clonotype was seen ten or more times. The chain uses TRBV15 and TRBJ2-7, with D unclear. V shed 8 bases and J shed 3 bases, with 14 bases lying between them. Germline CDR1 and CDR2: LNHNV and YYDKDF (reference sequence). The CDR3 length is 13 residues. The CDR3 sequence is CATFSTQNYEQYF. DNA for the CDR3: TGTGCCACCTTCTCGACCCAGAACTACGAGCAGTACTTC.

This clonotype was counted at least ten times. The V call is TRBV3-1, the J call TRBJ2-5; 11 nucleotides match TRBD2. The CDR3 sequence is 15 residues long. V shed 5 bases, J shed 4 bases, and the junction held 6 bases outside the gene matches. From germline, CDR1 is LGHDT and CDR2 YNNKEL (reference sequence). The CDR3 DNA reads TGTGCCAGCAGCTCAGGACTAGCGGGCAGAGAGACCCAGTACTTC. It specifies CASSSGLAGRETQYF.

This clonotype has a count of ten or more. As the CDR3 is not closed by the conserved phenylalanine or tryptophan, this likely results from a read error. The chain joins TRBV11-2 to TRBJ2-7; possibly TRBD2 for D (5 bases). There are 17 residues in the CDR3. V was cut by 0 bases and J by 3 bases, with 18 bases left in between. In germline, CDR1 is SGHAT, CDR2 FQNNGV. This chain's CDR3 is CASSLEFSGASFYEQYS. CDR3 sequence (DNA): TGTGCCAGCAGCTTAGAATTCAGCGGTGCCTCCTTCTACGAGCAGTACTCC.

This clonotype was counted ten times or more. The CDR3 sequence: CASSRALDRNYGYTF. The CDR3 region has the DNA TGTGCCAGCAGTCGCGCCTTGGACAGGAACTATGGCTACACCTTC. This chain connects TRBV12-3 or TRBV12-4 to TRBJ1-2; 7 nucleotides line up with TRBD1. J was trimmed by 2 bases and V by 5 bases; bases with no gene match: 8. The CDR3 length is 15 residues.

The V call is TRBV28, the J call TRBJ1-1; TRBD1 aligns across 8 bases. CDR3 length: 16 amino acids. The trim removed 3 bases at V and 0 bases at J, leaving 6 bases unmatched. From germline, CDR1 is MDHEN and CDR2 SYDVKM. DNA for the CDR3: TGTGCCAGCAGTTTTGGGACAGGTTGGATGAACACTGAAGCTTTCTTT. Translating it yields CASSFGTGWMNTEAFF.